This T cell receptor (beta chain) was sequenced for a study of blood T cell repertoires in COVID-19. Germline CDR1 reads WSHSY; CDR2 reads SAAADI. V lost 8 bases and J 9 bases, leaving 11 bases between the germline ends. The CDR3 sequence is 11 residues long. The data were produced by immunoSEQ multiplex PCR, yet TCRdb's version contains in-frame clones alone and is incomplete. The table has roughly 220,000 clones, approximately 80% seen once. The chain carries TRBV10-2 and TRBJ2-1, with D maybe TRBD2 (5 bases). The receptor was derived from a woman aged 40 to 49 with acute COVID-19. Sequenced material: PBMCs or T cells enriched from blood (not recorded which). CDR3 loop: CASGRGGEQFF. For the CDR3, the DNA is TGCGCCAGCGGGAGAGGTGGTGAGCAGTTCTTC.